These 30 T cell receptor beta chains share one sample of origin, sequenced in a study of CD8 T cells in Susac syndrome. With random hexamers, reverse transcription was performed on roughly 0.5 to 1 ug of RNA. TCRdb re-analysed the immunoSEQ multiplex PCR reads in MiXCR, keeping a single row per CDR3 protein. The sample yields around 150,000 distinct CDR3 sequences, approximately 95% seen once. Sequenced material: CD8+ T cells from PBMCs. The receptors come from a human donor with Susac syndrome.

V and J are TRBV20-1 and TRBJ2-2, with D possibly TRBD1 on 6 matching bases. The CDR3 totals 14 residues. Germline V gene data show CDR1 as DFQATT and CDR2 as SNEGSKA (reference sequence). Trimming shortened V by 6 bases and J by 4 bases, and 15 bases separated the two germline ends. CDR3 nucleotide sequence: TGCAGTGCAACTATGTGGGGGCCCACCGGGGAGCTGTTTTTT. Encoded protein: CSATMWGPTGELFF.

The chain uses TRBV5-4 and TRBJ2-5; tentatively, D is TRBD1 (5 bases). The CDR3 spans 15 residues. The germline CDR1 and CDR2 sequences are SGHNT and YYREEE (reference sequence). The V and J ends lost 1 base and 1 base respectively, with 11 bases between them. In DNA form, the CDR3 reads TGTGCCAGCAGCTTGAGCAGTGGGGCCCAAGAGACCCAGTACTTC. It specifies CASSLSSGAQETQYF.

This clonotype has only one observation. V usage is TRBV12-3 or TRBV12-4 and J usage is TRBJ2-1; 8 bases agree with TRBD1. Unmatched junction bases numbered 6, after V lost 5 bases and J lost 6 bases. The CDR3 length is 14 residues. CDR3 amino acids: CASSDPDRVNEQFF. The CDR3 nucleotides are TGTGCCAGCAGTGACCCGGACAGGGTCAATGAGCAGTTCTTC.

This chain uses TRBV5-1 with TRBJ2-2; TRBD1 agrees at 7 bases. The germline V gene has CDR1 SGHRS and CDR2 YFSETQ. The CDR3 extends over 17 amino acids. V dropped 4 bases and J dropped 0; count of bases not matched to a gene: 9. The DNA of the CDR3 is TGCGCCAGCAGCCATACCCCCGGGACAGCGAACACCGGGGAGCTGTTTTTT. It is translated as CASSHTPGTANTGELFF. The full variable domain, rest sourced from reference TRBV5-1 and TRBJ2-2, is KAGVTQTPRYLIKTRGQQVTLSCSPISGHRSVSWYQQTPGQGLQFLFEYFSETQRNKGNFPGRFSGRQFSNSRSEMNVSTLELGDSALYLCASSHTPGTANTGELFFGEGSRLTVL.

The CDR3 loop is CSATPDGGYGYTF. The CDR3 DNA reads TGCAGTGCTACCCCGGACGGCGGCTATGGCTACACCTTC. The genes are TRBV20-1 and TRBJ1-2; D unresolved. V lost 4 bases and J lost 4, with 13 bases in between. The CDR3 is 13 residues long. Germline V gives CDR1 DFQATT, CDR2 SNEGSKA (reference sequence).

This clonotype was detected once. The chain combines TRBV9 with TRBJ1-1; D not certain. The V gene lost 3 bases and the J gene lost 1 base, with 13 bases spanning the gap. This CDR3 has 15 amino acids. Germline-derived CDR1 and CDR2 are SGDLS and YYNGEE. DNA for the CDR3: TGTGCCAGCAGCGAAGACCCGGCCTCGAACACTGAAGCTTTCTTT. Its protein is CASSEDPASNTEAFF.

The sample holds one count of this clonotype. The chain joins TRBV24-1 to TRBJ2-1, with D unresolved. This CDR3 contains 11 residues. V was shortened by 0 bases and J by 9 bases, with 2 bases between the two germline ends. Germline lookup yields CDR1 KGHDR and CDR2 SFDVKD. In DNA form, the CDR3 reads TGTGCCACCAGTGATTTGATTGAGCAGTTCTTC. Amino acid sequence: CATSDLIEQFF.

CDR3 sequence reads: CASVQDNEQFF. The CDR3 DNA follows: TGTGCCAGTGTCCAGGACAATGAGCAGTTCTTC. The chain carries TRBV6-2 or TRBV6-3 and TRBJ2-1; D unresolved. The V gene lost 9 bases and the J gene lost 5 bases, with 8 bases spanning the gap. CDR1 MNHEY and CDR2 SVGEGT come from the germline V gene. This CDR3 is 11 amino acids long.

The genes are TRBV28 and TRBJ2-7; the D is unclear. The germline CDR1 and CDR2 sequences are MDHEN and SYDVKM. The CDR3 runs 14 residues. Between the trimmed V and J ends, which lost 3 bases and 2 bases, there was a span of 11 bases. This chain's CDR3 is CASSFADVAYEQYF. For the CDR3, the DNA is TGTGCCAGCAGTTTTGCGGACGTGGCCTACGAGCAGTACTTC.

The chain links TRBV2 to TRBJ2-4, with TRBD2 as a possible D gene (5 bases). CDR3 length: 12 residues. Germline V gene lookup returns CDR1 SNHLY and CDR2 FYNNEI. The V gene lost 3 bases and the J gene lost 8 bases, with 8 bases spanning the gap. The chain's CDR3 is CASSDSGDIQYF. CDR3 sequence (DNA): TGTGCCAGCAGTGACTCCGGGGACATTCAGTACTTC.

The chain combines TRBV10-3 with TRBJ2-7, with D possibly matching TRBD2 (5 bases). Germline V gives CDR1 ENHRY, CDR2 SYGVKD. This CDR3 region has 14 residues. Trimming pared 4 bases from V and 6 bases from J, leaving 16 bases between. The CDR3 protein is CAISGAVVGVEQYF. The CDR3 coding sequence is TGTGCCATCAGTGGGGCAGTCGTCGGGGTCGAGCAGTACTTC.

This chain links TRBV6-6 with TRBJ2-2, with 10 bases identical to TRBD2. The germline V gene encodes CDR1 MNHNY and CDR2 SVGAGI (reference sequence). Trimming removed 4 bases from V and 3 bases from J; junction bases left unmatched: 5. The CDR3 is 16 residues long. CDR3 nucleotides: TGTGCCAGCAGTTCCTGGCTAGCGGGGGACACCGGGGAGCTGTTTTTT. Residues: CASSSWLAGDTGELFF.

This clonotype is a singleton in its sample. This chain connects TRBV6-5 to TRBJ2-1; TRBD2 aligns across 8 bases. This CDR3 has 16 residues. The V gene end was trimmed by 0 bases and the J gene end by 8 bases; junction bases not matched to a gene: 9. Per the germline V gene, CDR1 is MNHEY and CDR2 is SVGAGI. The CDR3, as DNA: TGTGCCAGCAGTTACTCGACCAGCGGGAGTTATGATGAGCAGTTCTTC. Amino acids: CASSYSTSGSYDEQFF.

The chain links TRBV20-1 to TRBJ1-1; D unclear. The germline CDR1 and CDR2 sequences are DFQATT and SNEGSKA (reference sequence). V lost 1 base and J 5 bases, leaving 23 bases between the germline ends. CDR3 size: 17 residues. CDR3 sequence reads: CSARAILNFGWGTEAFF. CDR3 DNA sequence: TGCAGTGCTAGAGCCATCTTGAACTTCGGTTGGGGTACTGAAGCTTTCTTT.

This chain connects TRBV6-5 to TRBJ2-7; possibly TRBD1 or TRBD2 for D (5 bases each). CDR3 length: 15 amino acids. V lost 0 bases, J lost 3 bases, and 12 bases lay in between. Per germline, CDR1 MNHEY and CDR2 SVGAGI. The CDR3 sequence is CASSYSWGSDYEQYF. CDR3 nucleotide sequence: TGTGCCAGCAGTTACTCTTGGGGGAGTGACTACGAGCAGTACTTC.

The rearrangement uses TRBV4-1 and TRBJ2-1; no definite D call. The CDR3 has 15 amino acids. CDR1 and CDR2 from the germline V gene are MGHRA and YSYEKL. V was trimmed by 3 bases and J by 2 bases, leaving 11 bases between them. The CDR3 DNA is TGCGCCAGCAGCCAGGAACTCTCCCCCTACAATGAGCAGTTCTTC. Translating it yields CASSQELSPYNEQFF.

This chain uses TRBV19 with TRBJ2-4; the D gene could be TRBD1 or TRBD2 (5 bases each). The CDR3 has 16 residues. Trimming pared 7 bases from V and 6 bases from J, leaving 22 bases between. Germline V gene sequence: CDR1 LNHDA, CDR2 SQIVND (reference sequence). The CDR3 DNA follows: TGTGCCAGTACCCCCGAGGGGCTAGGGGCGGGAAACATTCAGTACTTC. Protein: CASTPEGLGAGNIQYF.

DNA of the CDR3: TGCGCCAGCAGTGGCGGGTCCCACGAGCAGTACTTC. Protein sequence: CASSGGSHEQYF. This chain uses TRBV5-1 with TRBJ2-7; D is possibly TRBD2 (5 bases). The CDR3 is 12 residues long. The germline V gene encodes CDR1 SGHRS and CDR2 YFSETQ. V lost 5 bases to trimming and J lost 5 bases, with 11 bases between them. The full variable domain, completed using reference TRBV5-1 and TRBJ2-7, is KAGVTQTPRYLIKTRGQQVTLSCSPISGHRSVSWYQQTPGQGLQFLFEYFSETQRNKGNFPGRFSGRQFSNSRSEMNVSTLELGDSALYLCASSGGSHEQYFGPGTRLTVT.

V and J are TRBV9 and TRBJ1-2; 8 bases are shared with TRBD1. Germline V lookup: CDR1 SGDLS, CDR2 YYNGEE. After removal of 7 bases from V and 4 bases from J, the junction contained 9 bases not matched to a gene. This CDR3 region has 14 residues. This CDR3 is CASGQGGEGYGYTF. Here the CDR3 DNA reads TGTGCCAGCGGACAGGGAGGAGAAGGCTATGGCTACACCTTC.

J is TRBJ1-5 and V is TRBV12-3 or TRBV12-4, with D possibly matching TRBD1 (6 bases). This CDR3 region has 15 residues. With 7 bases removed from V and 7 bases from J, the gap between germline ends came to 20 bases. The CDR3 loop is CASTWKGGERQPQHF. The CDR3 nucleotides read TGTGCCAGCACTTGGAAGGGGGGGGAAAGGCAGCCCCAGCATTTT.

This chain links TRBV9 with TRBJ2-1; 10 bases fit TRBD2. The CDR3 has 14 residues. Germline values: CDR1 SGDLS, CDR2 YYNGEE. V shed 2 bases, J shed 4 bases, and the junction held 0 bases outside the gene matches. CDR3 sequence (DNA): TGTGCCAGCAGCGTTAGCGGGAGGTACAATGAGCAGTTCTTC. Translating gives CASSVSGRYNEQFF.

CDR3 nucleotide sequence: TGTGCCAGCAGCTTGATAATGAGCGGCACGGGCGAGCAGTACTTC. Translating it yields CASSLIMSGTGEQYF. The rearrangement joins TRBV5-4 to TRBJ2-7; possibly TRBD2 for D (5 bases). The CDR3 totals 15 residues. V lost 1 base, J lost 6 bases, and 17 bases lay in between. From germline, CDR1 is SGHNT and CDR2 YYREEE (reference sequence).

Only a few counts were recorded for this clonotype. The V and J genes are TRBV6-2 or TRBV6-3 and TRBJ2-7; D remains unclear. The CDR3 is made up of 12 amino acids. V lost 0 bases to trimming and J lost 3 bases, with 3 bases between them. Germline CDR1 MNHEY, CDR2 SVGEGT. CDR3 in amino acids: CASSYSRYEQYF. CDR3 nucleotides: TGTGCCAGCAGTTACTCGCGCTACGAGCAGTACTTC.

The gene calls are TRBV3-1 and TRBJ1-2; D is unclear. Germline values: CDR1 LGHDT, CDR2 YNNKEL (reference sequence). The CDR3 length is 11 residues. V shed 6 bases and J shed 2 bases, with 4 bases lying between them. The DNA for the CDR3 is TGTGCCAGCAGTTCCAACTATGGCTACACCTTC. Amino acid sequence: CASSSNYGYTF.

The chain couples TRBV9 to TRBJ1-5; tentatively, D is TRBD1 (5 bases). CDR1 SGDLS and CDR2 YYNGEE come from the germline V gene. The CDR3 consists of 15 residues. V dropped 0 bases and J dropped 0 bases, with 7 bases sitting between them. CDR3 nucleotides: TGTGCCAGCAGCGTAGGGGACGGTAGCAATCAGCCCCAGCATTTT. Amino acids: CASSVGDGSNQPQHF.

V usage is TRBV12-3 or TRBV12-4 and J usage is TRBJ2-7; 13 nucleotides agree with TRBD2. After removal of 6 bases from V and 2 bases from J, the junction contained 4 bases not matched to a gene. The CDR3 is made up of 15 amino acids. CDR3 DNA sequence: TGTGCCAGCAGATCCACTAGCGGGAGGGCCTACGAGCAGTACTTC. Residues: CASRSTSGRAYEQYF.

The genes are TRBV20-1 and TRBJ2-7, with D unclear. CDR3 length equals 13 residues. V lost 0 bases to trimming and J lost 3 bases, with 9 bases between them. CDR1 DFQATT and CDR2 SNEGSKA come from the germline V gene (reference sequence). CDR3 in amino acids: CSARDVSSYEQYF. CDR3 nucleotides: TGCAGTGCTAGAGATGTGTCCAGCTACGAGCAGTACTTC.

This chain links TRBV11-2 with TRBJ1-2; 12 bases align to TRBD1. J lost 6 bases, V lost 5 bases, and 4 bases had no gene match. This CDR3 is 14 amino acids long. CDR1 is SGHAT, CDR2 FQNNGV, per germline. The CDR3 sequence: CASSRDRGQDGYTF. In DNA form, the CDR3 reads TGTGCCAGCAGCCGGGACAGGGGGCAAGATGGCTACACCTTC.

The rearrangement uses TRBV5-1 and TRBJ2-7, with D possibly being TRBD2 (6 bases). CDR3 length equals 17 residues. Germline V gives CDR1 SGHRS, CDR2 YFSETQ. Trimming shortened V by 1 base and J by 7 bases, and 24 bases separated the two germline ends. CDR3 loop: CASSLLRDSPHTGEQYF. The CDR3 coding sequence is TGCGCCAGCAGCTTGCTCCGGGACTCCCCCCATACGGGAGAGCAGTACTTC.

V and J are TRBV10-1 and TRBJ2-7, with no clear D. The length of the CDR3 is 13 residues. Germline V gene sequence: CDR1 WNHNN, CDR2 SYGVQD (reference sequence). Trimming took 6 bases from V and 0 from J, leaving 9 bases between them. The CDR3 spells CASSAEHSYEQYF. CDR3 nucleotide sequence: TGCGCCAGCAGCGCTGAACACTCCTACGAGCAGTACTTC.